These 17 T cell receptor beta chains were all obtained from the same sample, sequenced in a study of CD8 T cells in ankylosing spondylitis. Whole-study findings and limits: Several highly homologous variants formed a TCR beta motif that appeared characteristic of ankylosing spondylitis blood.

The antigens of these receptors remain unknown. TCRdb reprocessed the 5' RACE reads via MiXCR and lists one record per CDR3 protein. The sample carries 390,000 or so distinct CDR3 sequences, more than 20% recorded once. Sequences were obtained from blood, either unsorted or a sorted T cell fraction (not recorded which). The receptors were gathered from a male donor with ankylosing spondylitis.

This clonotype turned up a few times. The chain recombines TRBV10-3 with TRBJ1-6; D is undetermined. Germline loops: CDR1 ENHRY, CDR2 SYGVKD. This CDR3 contains 12 residues. The V gene lost 5 bases and the J gene lost 7 bases, with 6 bases spanning the gap. CDR3 in amino acids: CAISNQNSPLHF. Here the CDR3 DNA reads TGTGCCATCAGTAATCAAAATTCACCCCTCCACTTT.

Many counts were recorded for this clonotype. This chain joins TRBV29-1 and TRBJ2-1, with 11 bases matching TRBD1. This CDR3 has 15 residues. The germline V gene has CDR1 SQVTM and CDR2 ANQGSEA. Unmatched junction bases numbered 3, after V lost 0 bases and J lost 5 bases. Here the CDR3 reads CSVEELGQGDNEQFF. The CDR3 DNA reads as TGCAGCGTTGAAGAATTGGGACAGGGGGACAATGAGCAGTTCTTC.

The chain has TRBV6-1 and TRBJ2-7; TRBD1 might be the D (5 bases). Trimming removed 7 bases at V and 8 bases at J, with 21 bases between. This CDR3 region has 14 residues. In germline, CDR1 is MNHNS, CDR2 SASEGT. In nucleotides, the CDR3 is TGTGCCAGCAATATCGACAGAAACTCGGAAAAGCAGTACTTC. Translation gives CASNIDRNSEKQYF.

V is TRBV20-1 and J is TRBJ2-5; a weak D match, TRBD2 (6 bases). Trimming left V 4 bases short and J 5 bases short, with 11 bases between. Per the germline V gene, CDR1 is DFQATT and CDR2 is SNEGSKA (reference sequence). The CDR3 is made up of 12 amino acids. CDR3 sequence (DNA): TGCAGTGCTACGACTGGAGGGGAGACCCAGTACTTC. Protein: CSATTGGETQYF.

V gene TRBV28 combines with J gene TRBJ2-7; no definite D call. The CDR3 has 14 residues. The germline V and J ends were trimmed by 1 base and 6 bases, with 13 bases remaining between them. CDR1 is MDHEN, CDR2 SYDVKM, per germline. In DNA, the CDR3 is TGTGCCAGCAGTTTATTTGGACCGAGGAGCGAGCAGTACTTC. Residues: CASSLFGPRSEQYF.

The rearrangement uses TRBV7-9 and TRBJ2-1; D call uncertain. This CDR3 is built from 17 residues. Germline loops: CDR1 SEHNR, CDR2 FQNEAQ (reference sequence). The V end was cut by 1 base, the J end by 0 bases, with 13 bases between. CDR3 residues: CASSLVLGSSSYNEQFF. Here the CDR3 DNA reads TGTGCCAGCAGCTTAGTCTTGGGTTCGAGCTCCTACAATGAGCAGTTCTTC. Drawing the rest from reference TRBV7-9 and TRBJ2-1, the complete variable domain is DTGVSQNPRHKITKRGQNVTFRCDPISEHNRLYWYRQTLGQGPEFLTYFQNEAQLEKSRLLSDRFSAERPKGSFSTLEIQRTEQGDSAMYLCASSLVLGSSSYNEQFFGPGTRLTVL.

Ten or more counts support this clonotype. This CDR3 reads CASSPDRAGRLNEQFF. CDR3 DNA sequence: TGCGCCAGCAGCCCCGACCGTGCGGGACGCCTCAATGAGCAGTTCTTC. The rearrangement uses TRBV4-3 and TRBJ2-1; the D gene is possibly TRBD2 (6 bases). This CDR3 has 16 amino acids. The V and J ends lost 4 bases and 6 bases respectively, with 19 bases between them. The germline CDR1 and CDR2 sequences are LGHNA and YSLEER.

V gene TRBV20-1 combines with J gene TRBJ2-3; 10 bases align to TRBD1. The germline gives CDR1 DFQATT, CDR2 SNEGSKA (reference sequence). V trimming: 6 bases; J trimming: 2 bases; junction bases outside the gene matches: 5. CDR3 length: 14 amino acids. CDR3 DNA sequence: TGCAGTGCGCGGACAGGGGGAAACACAGATACGCAGTATTTT. Its protein product is CSARTGGNTDTQYF.

This clonotype occurred a few times. The J gene is TRBJ2-4, the V gene TRBV12-3 or TRBV12-4, with TRBD2 matching 7 bases. V lost 4 bases, J lost 7 bases, and 1 base stayed unmatched. The CDR3 has 12 amino acids. CDR3 residues: CASSYGGNIQYF. CDR3 nucleotide sequence: TGTGCCAGCAGTTACGGGGGGAACATTCAGTACTTC.

This clonotype was seen more than once but under ten times. The genes are TRBV28 and TRBJ1-4; D remains ambiguous. The CDR3 has 15 residues. Germline V CDR1 and CDR2: MDHEN, SYDVKM. Trimming pared 4 bases from V and 8 bases from J, leaving 17 bases between. The CDR3 spells CASSSPGEGEEKLFF. CDR3 coding DNA: TGTGCCAGCAGTTCGCCGGGAGAAGGAGAGGAAAAACTGTTTTTT.

V gene TRBV20-1 combines with J gene TRBJ2-2; D is ambiguous. The V end was cut by 1 base, the J end by 9 bases, with 12 bases between. The V gene's germline CDR1 is DFQATT and CDR2 SNEGSKA (reference sequence). The CDR3 spans 13 residues. The CDR3 sequence is CSARGSGLRELFF. The CDR3, as DNA: TGCAGTGCTAGAGGATCCGGGCTACGGGAGCTGTTTTTT.

The chain employs TRBV20-1 and TRBJ2-7; 11 nucleotides line up with TRBD2. The CDR3 is 15 residues long. J was trimmed by 4 bases and V by 3 bases; bases with no gene match: 8. Germline loops: CDR1 DFQATT, CDR2 SNEGSKA (reference sequence). CDR3 DNA sequence: TGCAGTGCTAGCCATAGCGGGAGGGCGTTTTACGAGCAGTACTTC. This sequence encodes CSASHSGRAFYEQYF.

This clonotype was observed a handful of times. The chain has TRBV25-1 and TRBJ2-1; no reliable D call. This CDR3 has 14 amino acids. CDR1 is MGHDK and CDR2 is SYGVNS in the germline V gene. Trimming left V 1 base short and J 15 bases short, with 19 bases between. The CDR3 here is CASSESFDPPNTFF. The CDR3 DNA reads as TGTGCCAGCAGTGAATCTTTTGATCCCCCCAACACGTTCTTC.

This clonotype was detected only a few times. The chain links TRBV12-3 or TRBV12-4 to TRBJ2-3; weak D call: TRBD1 (6 bases). This CDR3 has 17 residues. V gave up 3 bases and J gave up 4 bases, with 20 bases separating them. The chain's CDR3 is CASSLGAGGASPDTQYF. For the CDR3, the DNA is TGTGCCAGCAGTTTGGGTGCTGGGGGCGCGTCTCCAGATACGCAGTATTTT.

This clonotype came up a few times. CDR3 DNA sequence: TGCAGTGCTAGAGTTGGGGCTAGATTGGCAGATACGCAGTATTTT. Its translation: CSARVGARLADTQYF. The chain has TRBV20-1 and TRBJ2-3; the D gene is possibly TRBD1 (5 bases). The CDR3 loop spans 15 amino acids. V was cut by 1 base and J by 4 bases, with 15 bases left in between. Germline CDR1 reads DFQATT; CDR2 reads SNEGSKA (reference sequence).

The chain has TRBV9 and TRBJ1-4; D remains ambiguous. CDR3 length: 16 amino acids. Germline V gene data show CDR1 as SGDLS and CDR2 as YYNGEE. Trimming shortened V by 1 base and J by 3 bases, and 13 bases separated the two germline ends. The CDR3 loop is CASSVTGSGSNEKLFF. CDR3 coding DNA: TGTGCCAGCAGCGTAACGGGGTCCGGCTCTAATGAAAAACTGTTTTTT.

The CDR3, as DNA: TGCAGTGCTAGATCCGGGGGGCTAGCCAAAAACATTCAGTACTTC. Translation gives CSARSGGLAKNIQYF. The V gene is TRBV20-1, the J gene TRBJ2-4; D perhaps matches TRBD2 (7 bases). Deletions cut 2 bases from V and 0 bases from J, with 11 bases between. Germline V gene data show CDR1 as DFQATT and CDR2 as SNEGSKA (reference sequence). There are 15 residues in the CDR3.